The 4 T cell receptor beta chains reported below all come from one sample, sequenced in a study of T cell responses to AZD1222 COVID-19 vaccine. TCRdb keeps only in-frame clones here, not all; method: immunoSEQ multiplex PCR. This table holds 100,000 to 150,000 clones, around 89% found once. Material: peripheral blood, obtained on day 0 of MenACWY control vaccination. These receptor sequences come from an adult in good health.

The chain joins TRBV30 to TRBJ1-5, with D perhaps TRBD1 (5 bases). The CDR3 runs 15 residues. Germline-derived CDR1 and CDR2 are GTSNPN and SVGIG (reference sequence). Deletions cut 1 base from V and 2 bases from J, with 12 bases between. The CDR3 loop is CAWSAGRSGNQPQHF. The CDR3 DNA follows: TGTGCCTGGAGTGCAGGGAGGTCGGGCAATCAGCCCCAGCATTTT.

V and J are TRBV10-3 and TRBJ2-2; TRBD2 agrees at 7 bases. This CDR3 contains 15 residues. Trimming removed 5 bases from V and 0 bases from J; junction bases left unmatched: 3. Per the germline V gene, CDR1 is ENHRY and CDR2 is SYGVKD. The CDR3 coding sequence is TGTGCCATCAGTCTGCTAGCGGCGAACACCGGGGAGCTGTTTTTT. Its protein is CAISLLAANTGELFF.

The CDR3 sequence is CATSDSREDTQYF. CDR3 coding DNA: TGTGCCACCAGTGATTCCCGCGAAGATACGCAGTATTTT. J is TRBJ2-3 and V is TRBV24-1; D not resolved. Germline lookup yields CDR1 KGHDR and CDR2 SFDVKD. The CDR3 contains 13 residues. The ends were cut back, 2 bases at V and 5 bases at J, with 7 bases in the middle.

The V and J genes are TRBV30 and TRBJ1-2, with 7 nucleotides matching TRBD1. Germline-derived CDR1 and CDR2 are GTSNPN and SVGIG (reference sequence). There are 15 residues in the CDR3. Unmatched junction bases numbered 11, after V lost 2 bases and J lost 5 bases. The CDR3: CAWSLQGQKEYGYTF. CDR3 in DNA: TGTGCCTGGAGTCTCCAGGGACAGAAGGAGTATGGCTACACCTTC.